The present entry profiles one TCR beta chain with its context. Only in-frame clones appear in the TCRdb table, and some are missing; sequencing was by immunoSEQ multiplex PCR. The data show roughly 150,000 clones, about four fifths seen once. This sample is drawn from a study of blood T cell repertoires in COVID-19. The wider study: The United States, Italy and Spain supplied acute and convalescent COVID-19 samples.

The CDR3 sequence is 16 residues long. Per the germline V gene, CDR1 is KGHDR and CDR2 is SFDVKD. With 3 bases clipped from V and 2 bases from J, the junction kept 7 bases outside the gene matches. The chain employs TRBV24-1 and TRBJ2-5, with 8 bases lining up with TRBD1. This receptor was identified in an older man with active or convalescent COVID-19. Specimen: peripheral blood. CDR3 bases: TGTGCCACCAGTGATCCCGGGACAGGACATCAAGAGACCCAGTACTTC. Translated, it gives CATSDPGTGHQETQYF.